This T cell receptor beta chain was identified during a study of T cells in Graves' hyperthyroidism and ophthalmopathy. This clonotype was detected a few times. No antigen is known for it. Trimming shortened V by 2 bases and J by 5 bases, and 16 bases separated the two germline ends. Germline-derived CDR1 and CDR2 are MNHNS and SASEGT. CDR3 length: 16 amino acids. Researchers barred patients who had uncontrolled infection, other autoimmune disease, pregnancy or lactation. In making diagnoses, clinical symptoms, serum thyroxine and TRAb, thyroid ultrasound and orbital computed tomography were all used. It was around 11 ml of fresh peripheral blood that supplied the PBMCs. Notes on the study in general: The model foresaw ophthalmopathy a median 6.5 months prior to onset.

Authors of the study amplified TCR beta CDR3 regions from RNA transcripts. In the first-round RT-PCR of the TCR CDR3, the HTBI primer set was used. MiXCR, applied by TCRdb to the multiplex PCR reads, yields one record per CDR3 protein. The sample contains some 300,000 distinct CDR3 sequences, roughly 19% of which appear only once. This sequence originates from a man aged 50-60 years with Graves' ophthalmopathy. This chain uses TRBV6-1 with TRBJ2-1, with D unclear. The sample taken for sequencing was blood. CDR3 nucleotides: TGTGCCAGCAGTGAAAGTCGGAATAGACAAAACAATGAGCAGTTCTTC. This gives the protein CASSESRNRQNNEQFF.